The table lists the clone carrying this TCR beta chain with a few counts. Unmatched junction bases numbered 8, after V lost 4 bases and J lost 9 bases. The CDR3 totals 16 residues. Per germline, CDR1 SGHTA and CDR2 FQGTGA. TCRdb re-called the RT-PCR reads with MiXCR, one entry per CDR3 protein. The sample has about 700,000 distinct CDR3 sequences, more than 13% seen once; the top ten hold roughly 4%. The J gene is TRBJ2-3, the V gene TRBV7-3; 15 bases fit TRBD2. The sample comprised memory CD4+ T cells from blood. This TCR was recovered from a female donor in good health, serving as a healthy control. The CDR3, as DNA: TGTGCCAGCAGCTCGAACGGGGGACTAGCGGGGGGAACGCAGTATTTT. This gives the protein CASSSNGGLAGGTQYF. The full variable domain, completed using reference TRBV7-3 and TRBJ2-3, is GAGVSQTPSNKVTEKGKYVELRCDPISGHTALYWYRQSLGQGPEFLIYFQGTGAADDSGLPNDRFFAVRPEGSVSTLKIQRTERGDSAVYLCASSSNGGLAGGTQYFGPGTRLTVL.